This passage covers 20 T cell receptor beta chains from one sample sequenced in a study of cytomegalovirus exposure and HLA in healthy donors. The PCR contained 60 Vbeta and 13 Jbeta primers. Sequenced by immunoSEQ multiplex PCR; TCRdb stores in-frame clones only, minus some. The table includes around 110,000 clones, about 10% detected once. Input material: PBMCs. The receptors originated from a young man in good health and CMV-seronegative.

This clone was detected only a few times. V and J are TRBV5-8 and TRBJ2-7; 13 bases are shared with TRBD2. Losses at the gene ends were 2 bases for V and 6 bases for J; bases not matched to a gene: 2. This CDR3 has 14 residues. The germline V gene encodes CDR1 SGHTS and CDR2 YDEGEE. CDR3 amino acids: CASSFGLAGAEQYF. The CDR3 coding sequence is TGTGCCAGCAGCTTCGGACTAGCGGGGGCCGAGCAGTACTTC.

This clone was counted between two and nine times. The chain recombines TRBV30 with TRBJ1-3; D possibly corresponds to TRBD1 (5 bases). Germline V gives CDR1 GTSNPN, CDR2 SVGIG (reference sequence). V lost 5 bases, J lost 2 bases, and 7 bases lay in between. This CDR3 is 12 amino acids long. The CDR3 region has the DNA TGTGCCTGGCGGGGGGCTGGAAACACCATATATTTT. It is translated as CAWRGAGNTIYF. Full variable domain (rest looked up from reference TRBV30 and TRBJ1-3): SQTIHQWPATLVQPVGSPLSLECTVEGTSNPNLYWYRQAAGRGLQLLFYSVGIGQISSEVPQNLSASRPQDRQFILSSKKLLLSDSGFYLCAWRGAGNTIYFGEGSWLTVV.

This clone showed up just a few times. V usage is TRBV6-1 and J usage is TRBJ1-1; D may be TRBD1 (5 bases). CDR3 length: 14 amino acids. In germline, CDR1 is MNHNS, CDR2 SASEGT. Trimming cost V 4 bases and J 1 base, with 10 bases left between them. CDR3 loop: CASSGNRPNTEAFF. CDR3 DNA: TGTGCCAGCAGTGGTAACAGGCCGAACACTGAAGCTTTCTTT.

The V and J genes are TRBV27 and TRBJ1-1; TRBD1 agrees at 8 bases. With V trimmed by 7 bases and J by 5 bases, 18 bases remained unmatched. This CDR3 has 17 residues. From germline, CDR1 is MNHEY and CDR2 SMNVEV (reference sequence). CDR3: CASTSLGTGLRGTEAFF. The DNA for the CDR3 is TGTGCCAGCACCTCCCTCGGGACAGGATTGAGGGGAACTGAAGCTTTCTTT.

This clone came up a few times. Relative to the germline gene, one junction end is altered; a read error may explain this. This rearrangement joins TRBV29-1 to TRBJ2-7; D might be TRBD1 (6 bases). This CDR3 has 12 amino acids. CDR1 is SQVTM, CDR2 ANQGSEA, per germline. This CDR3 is CSAYDDRFGRNF. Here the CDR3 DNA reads TGCAGCGCATATGACGACAGGTTCGGTAGGAACTTC.

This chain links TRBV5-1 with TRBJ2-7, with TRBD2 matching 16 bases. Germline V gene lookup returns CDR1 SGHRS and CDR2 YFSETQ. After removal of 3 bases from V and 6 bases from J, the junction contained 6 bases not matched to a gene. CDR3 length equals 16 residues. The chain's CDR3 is CASSWGLAGGNGEQYF. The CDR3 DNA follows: TGCGCCAGCAGCTGGGGACTAGCGGGGGGGAATGGCGAGCAGTACTTC.

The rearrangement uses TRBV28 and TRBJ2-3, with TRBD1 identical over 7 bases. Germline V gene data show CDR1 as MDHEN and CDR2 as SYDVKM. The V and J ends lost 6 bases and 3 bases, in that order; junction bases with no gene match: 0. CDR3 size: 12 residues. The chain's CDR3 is CASRQGTDTQYF. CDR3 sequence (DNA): TGTGCCAGCAGACAGGGGACAGATACGCAGTATTTT.

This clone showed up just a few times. In DNA, the CDR3 is TGCGCCAGCAGCCAAGGTGGGGGGGTACCCCTCCACTTT. Amino acids: CASSQGGGVPLHF. This rearrangement joins TRBV4-3 to TRBJ1-6, with D possibly TRBD1 on 5 matching bases. Germline V gene sequence: CDR1 LGHNA, CDR2 YSLEER. V was cut by 1 base and J by 12 bases, with 10 bases left in between. The CDR3 is made up of 13 amino acids.

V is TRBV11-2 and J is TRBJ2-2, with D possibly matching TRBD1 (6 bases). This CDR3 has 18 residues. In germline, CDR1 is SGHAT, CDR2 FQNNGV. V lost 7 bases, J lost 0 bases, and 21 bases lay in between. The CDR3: CASTLRDKSFSNTGELFF. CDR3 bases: TGTGCCAGCACCCTCCGGGACAAGTCTTTTTCGAACACCGGGGAGCTGTTTTTT.

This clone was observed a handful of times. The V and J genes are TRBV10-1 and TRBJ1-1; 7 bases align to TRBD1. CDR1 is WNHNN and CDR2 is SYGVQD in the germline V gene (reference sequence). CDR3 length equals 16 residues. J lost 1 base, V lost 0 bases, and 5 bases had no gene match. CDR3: CASSESGTAANTEAFF. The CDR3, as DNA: TGCGCCAGCAGTGAGTCGGGGACAGCGGCGAACACTGAAGCTTTCTTT.

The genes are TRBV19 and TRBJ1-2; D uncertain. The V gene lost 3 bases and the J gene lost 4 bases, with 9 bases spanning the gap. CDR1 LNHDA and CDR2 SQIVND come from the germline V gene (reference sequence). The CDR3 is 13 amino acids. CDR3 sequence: CASSMGLTYGYTF. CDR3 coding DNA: TGTGCCAGTAGTATGGGCCTAACCTATGGCTACACCTTC. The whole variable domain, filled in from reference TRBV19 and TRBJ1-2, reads DGGITQSPKYLFRKEGQNVTLSCEQNLNHDAMYWYRQDPGQGLRLIYYSQIVNDFQKGDIAEGYSVSREKKESFPLTVTSAQKNPTAFYLCASSMGLTYGYTFGSGTRLTVV.

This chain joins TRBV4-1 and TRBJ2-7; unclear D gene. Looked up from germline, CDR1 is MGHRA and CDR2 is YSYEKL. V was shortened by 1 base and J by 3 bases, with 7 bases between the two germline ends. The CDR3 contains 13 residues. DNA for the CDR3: TGCGCCAGCAGCCAAGCCTCTAGCTACGAGCAGTACTTC. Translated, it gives CASSQASSYEQYF.

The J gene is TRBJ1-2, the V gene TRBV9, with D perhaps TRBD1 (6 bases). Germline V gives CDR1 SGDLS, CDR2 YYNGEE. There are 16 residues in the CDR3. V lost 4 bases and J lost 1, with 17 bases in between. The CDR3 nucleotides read TGTGCCAGCAGCCGGGACACTACAGGGTATAACTATGGCTACACCTTC. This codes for CASSRDTTGYNYGYTF.

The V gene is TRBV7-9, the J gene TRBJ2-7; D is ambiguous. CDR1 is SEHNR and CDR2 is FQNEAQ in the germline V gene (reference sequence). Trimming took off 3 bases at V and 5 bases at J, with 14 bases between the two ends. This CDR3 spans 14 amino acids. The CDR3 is CASSLARGLNEQYF. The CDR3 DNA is TGTGCCAGCAGCTTGGCGCGAGGCCTGAACGAGCAGTACTTC.

In DNA, the CDR3 is TGTGCCAGCAGCTTGAACCAGGGGGTAGGCGTCGACAATTCACCCCTCCACTTT. It encodes CASSLNQGVGVDNSPLHF. V gene TRBV5-4 combines with J gene TRBJ1-6; 7 nucleotides agree with TRBD1. The CDR3 contains 18 residues. The ends lost 1 base at V and 7 bases at J; junction bases unmatched: 14. Germline CDR1 SGHNT, CDR2 YYREEE (reference sequence).

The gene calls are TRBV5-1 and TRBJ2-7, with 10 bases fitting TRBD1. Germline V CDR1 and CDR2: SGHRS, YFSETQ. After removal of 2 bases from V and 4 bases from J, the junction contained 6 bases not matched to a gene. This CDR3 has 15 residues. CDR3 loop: CASSFLGQGGYEQYF. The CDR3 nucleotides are TGCGCCAGCAGCTTTTTAGGACAGGGGGGTTACGAGCAGTACTTC. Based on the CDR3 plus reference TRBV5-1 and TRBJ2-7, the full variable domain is KAGVTQTPRYLIKTRGQQVTLSCSPISGHRSVSWYQQTPGQGLQFLFEYFSETQRNKGNFPGRFSGRQFSNSRSEMNVSTLELGDSALYLCASSFLGQGGYEQYFGPGTRLTVT.

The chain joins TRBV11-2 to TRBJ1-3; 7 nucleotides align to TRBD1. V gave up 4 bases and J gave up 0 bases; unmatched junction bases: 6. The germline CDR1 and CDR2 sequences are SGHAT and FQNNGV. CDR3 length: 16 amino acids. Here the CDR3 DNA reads TGTGCCAGCAGCTCCCTGGGACAGATCTCTGGAAACACCATATATTTT. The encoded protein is CASSSLGQISGNTIYF.

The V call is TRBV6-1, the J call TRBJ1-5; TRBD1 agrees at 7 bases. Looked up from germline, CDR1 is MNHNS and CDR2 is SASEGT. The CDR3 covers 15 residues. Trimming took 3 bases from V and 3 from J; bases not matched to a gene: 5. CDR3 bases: TGTGCCAGCAGTGATAGGGGGCGCGTCAATCAGCCCCAGCATTTT. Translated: CASSDRGRVNQPQHF.

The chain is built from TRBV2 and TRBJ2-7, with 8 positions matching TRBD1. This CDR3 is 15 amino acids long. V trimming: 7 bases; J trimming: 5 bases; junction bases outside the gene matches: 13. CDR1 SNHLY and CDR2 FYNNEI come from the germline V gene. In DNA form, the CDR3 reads TGTGCCAGCAACCAAGGGGTCAGGGGGCCCGACGAGCAGTACTTC. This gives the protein CASNQGVRGPDEQYF.

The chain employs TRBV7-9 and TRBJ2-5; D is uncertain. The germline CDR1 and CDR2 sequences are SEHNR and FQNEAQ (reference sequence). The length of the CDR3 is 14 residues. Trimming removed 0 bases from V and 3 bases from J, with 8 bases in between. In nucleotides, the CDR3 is TGTGCCAGCAGCTTAGCCCCGCGAGAAGAGACCCAGTACTTC. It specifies CASSLAPREETQYF.